This T cell receptor beta chain was captured by sequencing in a study of T cell changes during pregnancy in multiple sclerosis. Assay used: immunoSEQ multiplex PCR; TCRdb lists only in-frame clones, some missing. This repertoire shows approximately 83,000 clones, 94% found once; its top ten account for approximately 2.2%. The J segment lost 3 bases and the V segment lost 5 bases, leaving 4 bases of the junction unmatched. Germline loops: CDR1 SEHNR, CDR2 FQNEAQ (reference sequence). This CDR3 contains 14 residues. Material: peripheral blood, obtained in the third trimester of pregnancy. The sequence was obtained from a female donor with multiple sclerosis, enrolled in a pregnancy study. The rearrangement links TRBV7-9 to TRBJ2-7, with TRBD2 matching 10 bases. The CDR3 coding sequence is TGTGCCAGCAGCGCGGGACTAGCGAGCTACGAGCAGTACTTC. Its translation is CASSAGLASYEQYF.